The 14 T cell receptor beta chains in this list originate from one sample, sequenced in a study of blood T cells in healthy people across ages (dated by TCRdb to the mid-2010s). Receptor amplification or capture employed 5' RACE. TCRdb lists the instrument as Illumina HiSeq 2500. A second PCR of roughly 7 to 12 cycles was performed with a sample-barcoded 5' primer and a J-beta primer mix. The raw public data were reprocessed by TCRdb itself: fastp quality trimming at Q25, MiXCR clonotype calling, in-frame beta chains only. Entries are consolidated by CDR3 protein sequence, retaining the most common genes and DNA. This sample has around 1,500,000 distinct CDR3 sequences in its table, and approximately 42% of those were observed once. The ten most abundant clones make up under 8% of the sample. The sample comprised blood. The receptors were gathered from a woman aged 18 to 35 in good health.

The J gene is TRBJ2-1, the V gene TRBV4-1; 10 bases are shared with TRBD2. The closer fit of TRBJ2-7 to the DNA end suggests the J call may be wrong. The germline gives CDR1 MGHRA, CDR2 YSYEKL. The CDR3 runs 17 residues. As DNA, the CDR3 is TGCGCCAGCAGCCAATCTAGGGGGACTAGCGTGTACAATGAGCAGTACTTC. The encoded protein is CASSQSRGTSVYNEQYF.

This clonotype appeared a few times. The chain combines TRBV20-1 with TRBJ2-3; TRBD2 agrees at 9 bases. The CDR3 sequence is 17 residues long. Germline CDR1 is DFQATT and CDR2 is SNEGSKA (reference sequence). V lost 3 bases and J lost 0; bases outside the gene matches: 10. CDR3 sequence: CSARASGRTASTDTQYF. The CDR3 DNA follows: TGCAGTGCTAGGGCAAGCGGGAGGACAGCTAGCACAGATACGCAGTATTTT.

The chain has TRBV29-1 and TRBJ2-3, with a tentative D call TRBD1 (8 bases). This CDR3 has 17 amino acids. V was pared by 5 bases and J by 8 bases, with 29 bases between. CDR1 is SQVTM, CDR2 ANQGSEA, per germline. The CDR3 DNA reads as TGCAGCGTTCCCCCCGGAGACGGACAGGGTTGGGGGGGTACGCAGTATTTT. It specifies CSVPPGDGQGWGGTQYF.

The genes are TRBV11-2 and TRBJ2-3; D perhaps matches TRBD1 (7 bases). The CDR3 runs to 16 residues. Germline V CDR1 and CDR2: SGHAT, FQNNGV. V dropped 5 bases and J dropped 0 bases, with 15 bases sitting between them. CDR3 in DNA: TGTGCCAGCAGCCGGGGGACAGCGCCAAGCACAGATACGCAGTATTTT. Its translation: CASSRGTAPSTDTQYF.

The chain employs TRBV6-1 and TRBJ1-1, with D unresolved. With 5 bases removed from V and 0 bases from J, the gap between germline ends came to 10 bases. The CDR3 runs 14 residues. The germline V gene has CDR1 MNHNS and CDR2 SASEGT. The CDR3 region is CASSREFMNTEAFF. DNA of the CDR3: TGTGCCAGCAGTCGAGAGTTCATGAACACTGAAGCTTTCTTT.

This clonotype appeared a few times. The V call is TRBV10-3, the J call TRBJ2-1; perhaps TRBD1 as D (5 bases). Trimming removed 0 bases at V and 6 bases at J, with 18 bases between. This CDR3 contains 17 residues. Germline CDR1 reads ENHRY; CDR2 reads SYGVKD. Here the CDR3 DNA reads TGTGCCATCAGTGAGTCTGGGGCGACTCGTAGGTCCAATGAGCAGTTCTTC. Amino acid sequence: CAISESGATRRSNEQFF.

This clonotype has at least ten counts. This chain uses TRBV12-3 or TRBV12-4 with TRBJ2-1; unclear D gene. The CDR3 loop spans 11 amino acids. Trimming pared 3 bases from V and 8 bases from J, leaving 5 bases between. CDR3: CASSFLDEQFF. The CDR3 DNA sequence: TGTGCCAGCAGTTTTTTGGATGAGCAGTTCTTC.

V gene TRBV4-1 combines with J gene TRBJ2-3; 8 bases agree with TRBD1. The CDR3 has 13 amino acids. Germline CDR1 is MGHRA and CDR2 is YSYEKL. The V segment lost 11 bases and the J segment 2 bases; nucleotides outside the gene matches: 6. CDR3 coding DNA: TGCGCCTCCTGGGGACAGGACACAGATACGCAGTATTTT. Translating it yields CASWGQDTDTQYF.

The V gene is TRBV4-3, the J gene TRBJ2-1; either TRBD1 or TRBD2 may supply D (5 bases each). Trimming cost V 0 bases and J 3 bases, with 9 bases left between them. The CDR3 consists of 15 residues. CDR1 and CDR2 (germline): LGHNA, YSLEER. CDR3 coding DNA: TGCGCCAGCAGCCAAGATAGAGGGGACTACAATGAGCAGTTCTTC. Its protein product is CASSQDRGDYNEQFF.

The rearrangement links TRBV28 to TRBJ1-1, with D possibly TRBD1 on 6 matching bases. V lost 2 bases and J lost 10, with 11 bases in between. This CDR3 is 12 amino acids long. Germline CDR1 reads MDHEN; CDR2 reads SYDVKM. The CDR3 sequence is CASSLNQGRAFF. CDR3 sequence (DNA): TGTGCCAGCAGTTTAAATCAGGGGAGAGCTTTCTTT.

This clonotype was detected a few times. V and J are TRBV6-5 and TRBJ2-1, with D possibly called TRBD1 or TRBD2 (5 bases each). The V end lost 0 bases, the J end lost 7 bases, and 19 bases lay between the germline ends. Germline V CDR1 and CDR2: MNHEY, SVGAGI. This CDR3 has 17 residues. The CDR3 DNA follows: TGTGCCAGCAGTTACTCGATATCTACCTCAGGGAGTAATGAGCAGTTCTTC. The encoded protein is CASSYSISTSGSNEQFF.

V gene TRBV27 combines with J gene TRBJ2-5, with 7 positions matching TRBD2. The CDR3 loop spans 14 amino acids. V shed 6 bases, J shed 5 bases, and the junction held 9 bases outside the gene matches. The germline CDR1 and CDR2 sequences are MNHEY and SMNVEV (reference sequence). CDR3 in DNA: TGTGCCAGCAGGACCCTGGGGGGGAAGGAGACCCAGTACTTC. Protein: CASRTLGGKETQYF.

As regards this clonotype: At one end the junction does not follow the germline gene, possibly because of a read error. The rearrangement uses TRBV20-1 and TRBJ2-7; no clear D gene. This CDR3 has 13 amino acids. CDR1 is DFQATT, CDR2 SNEGSKA, per germline (reference sequence). CDR3 protein: CSAKTPHSCEQYF. The CDR3 DNA sequence: TGCAGTGCCAAGACTCCCCACTCCTGCGAGCAGTACTTC.

CDR3: CASQGTFSDTQYF. As DNA, the CDR3 is TGTGCCAGCCAGGGGACCTTCTCAGATACGCAGTATTTT. The V gene is TRBV6-1, the J gene TRBJ2-3; D perhaps matches TRBD1 (6 bases). CDR1 is MNHNS, CDR2 SASEGT, per germline. Trimming took 8 bases from V and 4 from J, leaving 13 bases between them. The CDR3 is made up of 13 amino acids.